These 18 T cell receptor beta chains were all obtained from the same sample, sequenced in a study of OX40 agonist ivuxolimab in advanced cancers. The method was immunoSEQ multiplex PCR; TCRdb's version includes in-frame clones alone and lacks a portion of them. The data hold more than 25,000 clones, with 70% to 85% observed a single time. Sequencing used CD4+ or CD8+ T cells sorted from blood, obtained in a trial of the OX40 agonist ivuxolimab. These receptors were obtained from an adult with an advanced solid tumor such as melanoma, head and neck, liver or kidney cancer.

This clone occurred many times. CDR3 nucleotides: TGTGCCAGCCCCCTCCGGGGCGGGTACGAGCAGTACTTC. It yields the protein CASPLRGGYEQYF. The chain carries TRBV21-1 and TRBJ2-7. TRBV21-1 is a pseudogene segment. This CDR3 has 13 amino acids.

The V call is TRBV11-1, the J call TRBJ2-7; D gene ambiguous. V shed 1 base and J shed 3 bases, with 13 bases lying between them. This CDR3 has 15 residues. CDR1 is SGHAT, CDR2 FQDESV, per germline (reference sequence). This CDR3 is CASSLVVRGFYEQYF. In nucleotides, the CDR3 is TGTGCCAGCAGCTTAGTGGTCCGCGGATTCTACGAGCAGTACTTC. Looking up the rest from reference TRBV11-1 and TRBJ2-7 gives the full variable domain: EAEVAQSPRYKITEKSQAVAFWCDPISGHATLYWYRQILGQGPELLVQFQDESVVDDSQLPKDRFSAERLKGVDSTLKIQPAELGDSAMYLCASSLVVRGFYEQYFGPGTRLTVT.

The chain is built from TRBV11-3 and TRBJ2-7; D may be TRBD2 (6 bases). The CDR3 is 14 amino acids. Deletions cut 5 bases from V and 3 bases from J, with 14 bases between. The germline CDR1 and CDR2 sequences are SGHNT and YENEEA. Written as DNA, the CDR3 is TGTGCCAGCAGCCGGGACTCAATGGGCTACGAGCAGTACTTC. This encodes CASSRDSMGYEQYF. The whole variable domain, remainder taken from reference TRBV11-3 and TRBJ2-7, is EAGVVQSPRYKIIEKKQPVAFWCNPISGHNTLYWYLQNLGQGPELLIRYENEEAVDDSQLPKDRFSAERLKGVDSTLKIQPAELGDSAVYLCASSRDSMGYEQYFGPGTRLTVT.

The V and J genes are TRBV2 and TRBJ2-7; weak D call: TRBD2 (7 bases). Germline V gene data show CDR1 as SNHLY and CDR2 as FYNNEI. The CDR3 runs 15 residues. V lost 1 base and J lost 4, with 14 bases in between. The CDR3 coding sequence is TGTGCCAGCAGTGAAGTGGGGGGGGCGGATTACGAGCAGTACTTC. The encoded protein is CASSEVGGADYEQYF. The full variable domain, in which reference TRBV2 and TRBJ2-7 provide the parts outside the CDR3, is EPEVTQTPSHQVTQMGQEVILRCVPISNHLYFYWYRQILGQKVEFLVSFYNNEISEKSEIFDDQFSVERPDGSNFTLKIRSTKLEDSAMYFCASSEVGGADYEQYFGPGTRLTVT.

By share of the sample, this clone is medium-sized. This chain links TRBV14 with TRBJ1-3; D is uncertain. V was shortened by 2 bases and J by 8 bases, with 4 bases between the two germline ends. Germline CDR1 SGHDN, CDR2 FVKESK. The CDR3 is 11 amino acids. This chain's CDR3 is CASSQTDTIYF. CDR3 sequence (DNA): TGTGCCAGCAGCCAAACTGACACCATATATTTT.

The V gene is TRBV7-9, the J gene TRBJ2-2, with D hard to call. This CDR3 is 16 amino acids long. Trimming removed 1 base at V and 4 bases at J, with 13 bases between. Germline values: CDR1 SEHNR, CDR2 FQNEAQ (reference sequence). The DNA for the CDR3 is TGTGCCAGCAGCTTAGTTACCAGCCCATTCACCGGGGAGCTGTTTTTT. This translates into CASSLVTSPFTGELFF.

The chain uses TRBV27 and TRBJ2-2, with no clear D. The germline V gene encodes CDR1 MNHEY and CDR2 SMNVEV (reference sequence). CDR3 size: 13 residues. V lost 2 bases and J 5 bases, leaving 6 bases between the germline ends. The DNA of the CDR3 is TGTGCCAGCAGTTTACTCGGGACCGGGGAGCTGTTTTTT. Protein product: CASSLLGTGELFF.

This chain links TRBV6-5 with TRBJ1-1; a weak D match, TRBD1 (5 bases). The CDR3 is 15 residues long. Germline-derived CDR1 and CDR2 are MNHEY and SVGAGI. The V and J ends lost 7 bases and 3 bases respectively, with 18 bases between them. This CDR3 reads CASNGAGGTYTEAFF. The CDR3 DNA reads as TGTGCCAGCAACGGAGCGGGGGGAACCTACACTGAAGCTTTCTTT.

CDR3 sequence reads: CASSLVSGTEAFF. The CDR3 region has the DNA TGTGCCAGCAGCTTAGTCAGTGGGACTGAAGCTTTCTTT. The gene calls are TRBV11-2 and TRBJ1-1; no definite D call. The CDR3 is 13 amino acids. The germline CDR1 and CDR2 sequences are SGHAT and FQNNGV. Trimming removed 1 base from V and 5 bases from J, with 8 bases in between.

The J gene is TRBJ2-3, the V gene TRBV5-1, with TRBD2 matching 7 bases. Losses at the gene ends were 2 bases for V and 0 bases for J; bases not matched to a gene: 3. CDR1 is SGHRS, CDR2 YFSETQ, per germline. The CDR3 length is 15 residues. CDR3 bases: TGCGCCAGCAGCTTACTAGCGTATAGCACAGATACGCAGTATTTT. The encoded protein is CASSLLAYSTDTQYF.

The rearrangement joins TRBV11-3 to TRBJ2-7; TRBD1 might be the D (5 bases). Trimming took off 1 base at V and 2 bases at J, with 6 bases between the two ends. CDR1 and CDR2 (germline): SGHNT, YENEEA. The CDR3 loop spans 13 amino acids. CDR3 in amino acids: CASSLGGTYEQYF. Written as DNA, the CDR3 is TGTGCCAGCAGCTTAGGGGGCACCTACGAGCAGTACTTC.

This rearrangement joins TRBV28 to TRBJ1-2, with D tentatively TRBD1 (5 bases). Germline V lookup: CDR1 MDHEN, CDR2 SYDVKM. Deletions cut 7 bases from V and 0 bases from J, with 15 bases between. The CDR3 length is 15 residues. The DNA for the CDR3 is TGTGCCAGCAATTCCTTAAGGGGCGCTAACTATGGCTACACCTTC. Encoded protein: CASNSLRGANYGYTF.

CDR3 amino acids: CASSYGGEKLFF. CDR3 bases: TGTGCCAGCAGTTACGGGGGTGAAAAACTGTTTTTT. The chain carries TRBV28 and TRBJ1-4; tentatively, D is TRBD1 (5 bases). Deletions cut 4 bases from V and 7 bases from J, with 7 bases between. Germline V gene lookup returns CDR1 MDHEN and CDR2 SYDVKM. CDR3 size: 12 residues.

The chain has TRBV19 and TRBJ1-1, with 8 bases that match TRBD1. The CDR3 is 14 amino acids. Germline V CDR1 and CDR2: LNHDA, SQIVND (reference sequence). The J segment lost 7 bases and the V segment lost 4 bases, leaving 8 bases of the junction unmatched. For the CDR3, the DNA is TGTGCCAGTAGTACGATCAGGGGGCTGGTTGAAGCTTTCTTT. Translation: CASSTIRGLVEAFF. Combining the CDR3 with reference TRBV19 and TRBJ1-1 gives the whole variable domain DGGITQSPKYLFRKEGQNVTLSCEQNLNHDAMYWYRQDPGQGLRLIYYSQIVNDFQKGDIAEGYSVSREKKESFPLTVTSAQKNPTAFYLCASSTIRGLVEAFFGQGTRLTVV.

J is TRBJ2-7 and V is TRBV6-5, with TRBD1 matching over 8 bases. Germline V lookup: CDR1 MNHEY, CDR2 SVGAGI. This CDR3 is 13 amino acids long. The junction had 3 bases not matched to a gene; V was cut back by 5 bases and J by 3 bases. In DNA form, the CDR3 reads TGTGCCAGCAGTCTGACAGGGGTCTACGAGCAGTACTTC. Protein sequence: CASSLTGVYEQYF.

This sequence joins TRBV7-9 and TRBJ1-6; D remains unclear. V shed 0 bases and J shed 9 bases, with 12 bases lying between them. Per germline, CDR1 SEHNR and CDR2 FQNEAQ (reference sequence). The CDR3 is 15 residues long. In DNA, the CDR3 is TGTGCCAGCAGCTTAGCGCGGCGCCCTGGTTCACCCCTCCACTTT. Translated: CASSLARRPGSPLHF.

The V and J genes are TRBV28 and TRBJ2-2; D call uncertain. V lost 5 bases to trimming and J lost 1 base, with 8 bases between them. The CDR3 loop spans 14 amino acids. Looked up from germline, CDR1 is MDHEN and CDR2 is SYDVKM. The DNA of the CDR3 is TGTGCCAGCAGTCAGACTGTGAACACCGGGGAGCTGTTTTTT. Protein sequence: CASSQTVNTGELFF.

Here the CDR3 DNA reads TGCGCCAGCAGTGAGTACGGACTAGCGGGGGGGAGCAGCACAGATACGCAGTATTTT. As protein: CASSEYGLAGGSSTDTQYF. The V gene is TRBV10-2, the J gene TRBJ2-3, with 15 nucleotides matching TRBD2. Germline values: CDR1 WSHSY, CDR2 SAAADI. With 1 base clipped from V and 0 bases from J, the junction kept 5 bases outside the gene matches. The CDR3 loop spans 19 amino acids.